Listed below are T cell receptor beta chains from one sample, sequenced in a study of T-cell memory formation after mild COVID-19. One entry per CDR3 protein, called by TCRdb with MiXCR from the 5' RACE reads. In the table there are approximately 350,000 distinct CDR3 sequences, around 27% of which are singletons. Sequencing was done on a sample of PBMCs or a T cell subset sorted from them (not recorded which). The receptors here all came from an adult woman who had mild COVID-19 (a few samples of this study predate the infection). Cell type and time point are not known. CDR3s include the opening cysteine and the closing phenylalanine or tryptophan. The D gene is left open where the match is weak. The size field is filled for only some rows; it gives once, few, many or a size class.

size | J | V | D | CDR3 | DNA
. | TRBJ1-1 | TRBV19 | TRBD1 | CASSPDRRRSTEAFF | TGTGCCAGTAGCCCGGACAGGCGTCGGAGCACTGAAGCTTTCTTT
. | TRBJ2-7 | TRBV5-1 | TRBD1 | CASSRVGQGLGEQYF | TGCGCCAGCAGCCGAGTCGGACAGGGTTTGGGCGAGCAGTACTTC
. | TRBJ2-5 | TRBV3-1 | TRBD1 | CASSQDPGQGKKYF | TGTGCCAGCAGCCAAGATCCCGGACAGGGAAAGAAGTACTTC
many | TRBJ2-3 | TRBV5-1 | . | CASYVLPGTDTQYF | TGCGCCAGCTACGTCTTGCCCGGCACAGATACGCAGTATTTT
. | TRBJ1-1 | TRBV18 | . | CASSPQEPSGTEAFF | TGTGCCAGCTCACCCCAAGAACCGAGCGGCACTGAAGCTTTCTTT
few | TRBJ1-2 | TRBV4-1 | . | CASSQERGLPPGYTF | TGCGCCAGCAGCCAAGAACGGGGGCTTCCCCCGGGCTACACCTTC
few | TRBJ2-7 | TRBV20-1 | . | CSARTGYEQYF | TGCAGTGCTAGAACTGGCTACGAGCAGTACTTC
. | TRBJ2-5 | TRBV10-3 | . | CAISGGLQETQYF | TGTGCCATCAGTGGGGGACTTCAAGAGACCCAGTACTTC
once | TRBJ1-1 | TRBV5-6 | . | CASSLGAGYEAFF | TGTGCCAGCAGCCTCGGGGCCGGGTATGAAGCTTTCTTT
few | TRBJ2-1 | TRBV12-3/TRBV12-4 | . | CASSVVYEQFF | TGTGCCAGCAGCGTAGTTTATGAGCAGTTCTTC
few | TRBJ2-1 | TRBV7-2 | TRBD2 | CASRRTSGVWNEQFF | TGTGCCAGCAGAAGAACTAGCGGGGTGTGGAATGAGCAGTTCTTC
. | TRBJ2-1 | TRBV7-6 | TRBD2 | CASRQLAGGPPSYNEQFF | TGTGCCAGCAGACAACTAGCGGGGGGGCCGCCCTCCTACAATGAGCAGTTCTTC
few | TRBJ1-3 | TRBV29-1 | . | CSGGGNTIYF | TGCAGCGGGGGCGGCAACACCATATATTTT
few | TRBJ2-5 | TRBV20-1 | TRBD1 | CSASDRVTKETQYF | TGCAGTGCTAGCGACAGGGTAACCAAAGAGACCCAGTACTTC
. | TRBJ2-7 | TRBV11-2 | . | CASSLGVWVDEQYF | TGTGCCAGCAGCTTAGGGGTCTGGGTCGACGAGCAGTACTTC
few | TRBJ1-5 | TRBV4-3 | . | CASSQGIVGGTEQPQHF | TGCGCCAGCAGCCAAGGAATAGTGGGGGGCACAGAACAGCCCCAGCATTTT
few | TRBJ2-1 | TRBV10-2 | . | CASNRNEQFF | TGCGCCAGCAATCGAAATGAGCAGTTCTTC
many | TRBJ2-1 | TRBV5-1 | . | CASSLEGNEQFF | TGCGCCAGCAGCTTGGAGGGCAATGAGCAGTTCTTC
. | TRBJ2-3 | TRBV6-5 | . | CASSSLAVISTDTQYF | TGTGCCAGCAGTTCATTAGCGGTTATAAGCACAGATACGCAGTATTTT
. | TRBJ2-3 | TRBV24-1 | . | CATSEGPDISSTDTQYF | TGTGCCACCAGTGAGGGGCCGGACATTTCTAGCACAGATACGCAGTATTTT
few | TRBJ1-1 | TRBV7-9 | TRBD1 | CASSSFGTANTEAFF | TGTGCCAGCAGCTCTTTCGGGACAGCTAACACTGAAGCTTTCTTT
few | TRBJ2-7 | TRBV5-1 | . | CASRGLTYEQYF | TGCGCCAGCCGGGGGCTAACCTACGAGCAGTACTTC
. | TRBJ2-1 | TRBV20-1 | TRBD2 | CSARGYGTSGRNEQFF | TGCAGTGCTAGAGGTTATGGAACTAGCGGGAGGAATGAGCAGTTCTTC
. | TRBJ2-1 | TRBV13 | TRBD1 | CASSSGQGGYNEQFF | TGTGCCAGCAGCTCAGGACAGGGGGGATACAATGAGCAGTTCTTC
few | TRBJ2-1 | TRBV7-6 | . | CASSSRDGSYNEQFF | TGTGCCAGCAGCTCACGGGACGGTTCCTACAATGAGCAGTTCTTC
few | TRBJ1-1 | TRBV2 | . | CASTRDGLMNTEAFF | TGTGCCAGCACCCGGGACGGCCTCATGAACACTGAAGCTTTCTTT
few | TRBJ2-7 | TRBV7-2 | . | CASTISGTATPEQYF | TGTGCCAGCACGATATCCGGGACCGCTACCCCCGAGCAGTACTTC
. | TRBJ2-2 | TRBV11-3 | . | CASSSLRGNTGELFF | TGTGCCAGCAGCAGTTTAAGGGGGAACACCGGGGAGCTGTTTTTT
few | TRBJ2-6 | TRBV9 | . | CASSVGRTGANVLTF | TGTGCCAGCAGCGTAGGACGGACTGGGGCCAACGTCCTGACTTTC
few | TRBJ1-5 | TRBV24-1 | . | CATSDSQLQPQHF | TGTGCCACCAGTGATTCACAGCTTCAGCCCCAGCATTTT
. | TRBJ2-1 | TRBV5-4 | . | CASSLWSTLYNEQFF | TGTGCCAGCAGCTTATGGAGTACTTTGTACAATGAGCAGTTCTTC
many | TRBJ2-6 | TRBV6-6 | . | CASSYTGRGLSGANVLTF | TGTGCCAGCAGTTACACGGGCAGGGGCCTCTCTGGGGCCAACGTCCTGACTTTC
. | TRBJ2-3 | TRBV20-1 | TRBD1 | CSARRTGQLTDTQYF | TGCAGTGCTAGAAGGACAGGCCAACTCACAGATACGCAGTATTTT
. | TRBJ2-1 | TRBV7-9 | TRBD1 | CASSARTGERHEQFF | TGTGCCAGCAGCGCTCGGACAGGGGAGAGGCATGAGCAGTTCTTC
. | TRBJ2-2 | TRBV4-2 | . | CASSQESSYTGELFF | TGTGCCAGCAGCCAAGAATCCAGTTACACCGGGGAGCTGTTTTTT
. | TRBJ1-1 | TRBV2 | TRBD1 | CASSVDPGQGTEAFF | TGTGCCAGCAGTGTAGACCCGGGACAGGGGACTGAAGCTTTCTTT
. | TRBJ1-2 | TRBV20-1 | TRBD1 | CSARGIRADRDLYGYTF | TGCAGTGCTAGAGGGATACGCGCGGACAGGGACCTCTATGGCTACACCTTC
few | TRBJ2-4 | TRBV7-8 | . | CASSPEISKNIQYF | TGTGCCAGCAGCCCTGAGATTTCCAAAAACATTCAGTACTTC
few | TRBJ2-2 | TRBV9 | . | CASSAGPGVGELFF | TGTGCCAGCAGCGCGGGCCCGGGGGTCGGGGAGCTGTTTTTT
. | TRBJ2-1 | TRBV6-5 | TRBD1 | CASRRDRGQDEQFF | TGTGCCAGCCGCCGGGACAGGGGGCAAGATGAGCAGTTCTTC
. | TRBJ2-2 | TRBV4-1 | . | CASSQIGLRGSAGELFF | TGCGCCAGCAGCCAAATTGGCCTCCGGGGGAGCGCCGGGGAGCTGTTTTTT
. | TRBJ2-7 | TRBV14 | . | CASSHPPDSSYEQYF | TGTGCCAGCAGCCATCCCCCGGACAGCTCCTACGAGCAGTACTTC
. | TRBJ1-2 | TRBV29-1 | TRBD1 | CSVGGVDRGLLTNYGYTF | TGCAGCGTAGGCGGGGTGGACAGGGGGCTCCTTACTAACTATGGCTACACCTTC
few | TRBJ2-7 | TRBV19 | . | CASSLSGGAYEQYF | TGTGCCAGTAGTCTATCCGGCGGGGCCTACGAGCAGTACTTC
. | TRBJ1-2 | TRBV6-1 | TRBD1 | CASSPRDRGHGYTF | TGTGCCAGCAGTCCAAGGGACAGGGGACATGGCTACACCTTC